The 3 T cell receptor beta chains below all came from one sample that was sequenced in a study of blood T cell repertoires in COVID-19. Using immunoSEQ multiplex PCR, the repertoire was profiled, and TCRdb retains in-frame clones only, with some absent. The table has some 500,000 clones, about 88% seen once. Specimen: peripheral blood. The receptors were gathered from a woman in her forties or fifties with COVID-19, enrolled during active disease.

The chain carries TRBV5-8 and TRBJ2-6, with 8 positions matching TRBD1. CDR1 SGHTS and CDR2 YDEGEE come from the germline V gene. This CDR3 is 17 amino acids long. The J segment lost 0 bases and the V segment lost 4 bases, leaving 6 bases of the junction unmatched. The CDR3, as DNA: TGTGCCAGCAGCCTAGGGACAGGCAGCTCTGGGGCCAACGTCCTGACTTTC. This encodes CASSLGTGSSGANVLTF.

The chain has TRBV18 and TRBJ1-2, with unresolved D. Germline CDR1 is KGHSH and CDR2 is LQKENI. V shed 0 bases and J shed 1 base, with 6 bases lying between them. The CDR3 is 14 amino acids. The CDR3 region is CASSPPVSNYGYTF. As DNA, the CDR3 is TGTGCCAGCTCACCACCTGTCAGTAACTATGGCTACACCTTC.

V and J are TRBV20-1 and TRBJ1-1; D possibly corresponds to TRBD1 (5 bases). CDR3 length equals 14 residues. Trimming pared 3 bases from V and 4 bases from J, leaving 15 bases between. The germline gives CDR1 DFQATT, CDR2 SNEGSKA (reference sequence). DNA for the CDR3: TGCAGTGCTAGTCCATACAGGCTGGGCACTGAAGCTTTCTTT. Protein: CSASPYRLGTEAFF.